There are many counts of the clone carrying this T cell receptor beta chain. Its target is unknown. V was clipped by 0 bases and J by 9 bases, with 12 bases between them. This CDR3 is 14 amino acids long. CDR1 DFQATT and CDR2 SNEGSKA come from the germline V gene (reference sequence). The study amplified TCR beta CDR3 regions using RNA transcripts. In the first round, RT-PCR was carried out with HTBI primers, and a multiplex PCR formed the second round. TCRdb independently ran MiXCR on the multiplex PCR reads; one entry per CDR3 protein. The repertoire includes about 380,000 distinct CDR3 sequences, roughly 14% of them detected once, and roughly 7% sits in the top ten. Lactation, pregnancy, uncontrolled infections and other autoimmune diseases were all grounds for excluding patients. This sample is part of a study of Graves' ophthalmopathy and Graves' hyperthyroidism. Findings and caveats of the study: Ophthalmopathy progression prediction by the model yielded a sensitivity of roughly 67% and a specificity of about 72%. Most expanded clonotypes in thyroid above 0.001 frequency also showed up in blood.

The sample was peripheral blood. This chain joins TRBV20-1 and TRBJ1-6; D perhaps matches TRBD1 (5 bases). This TCR was sampled from a woman between 18 and 29 years old with stable Graves' hyperthyroidism. The CDR3 loop reads CSARDQGPGSPLHF. The CDR3 nucleotides read TGCAGTGCTAGAGATCAGGGTCCGGGTTCACCCCTCCACTTT.